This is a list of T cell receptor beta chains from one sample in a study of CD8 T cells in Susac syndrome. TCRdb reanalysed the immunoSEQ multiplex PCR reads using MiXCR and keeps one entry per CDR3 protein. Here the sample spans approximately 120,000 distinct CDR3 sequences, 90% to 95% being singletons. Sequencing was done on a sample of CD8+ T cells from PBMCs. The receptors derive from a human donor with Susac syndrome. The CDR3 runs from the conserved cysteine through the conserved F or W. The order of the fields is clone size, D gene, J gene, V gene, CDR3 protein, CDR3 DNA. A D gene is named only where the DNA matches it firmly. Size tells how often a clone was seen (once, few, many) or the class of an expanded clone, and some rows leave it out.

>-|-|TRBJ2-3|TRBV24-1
CATSDPDRDTQYF
TGTGCCACCAGTGACCCCGACAGGGATACGCAGTATTTT
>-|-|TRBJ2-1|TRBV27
CASSSRGRAYNEQFF
TGTGCCAGCAGTTCCAGGGGTAGAGCGTACAATGAGCAGTTCTTC
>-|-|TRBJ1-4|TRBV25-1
CASSESTPEKLFF
TGTGCCAGCAGTGAATCTACACCTGAAAAACTGTTTTTT
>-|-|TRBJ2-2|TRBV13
CAIPGGTGELFF
TGTGCCATCCCTGGGGGCACCGGGGAGCTGTTTTTT
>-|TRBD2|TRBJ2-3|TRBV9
CASSVEGSGGTTDTQYF
TGTGCCAGCAGCGTAGAAGGTAGCGGGGGAACCACAGATACGCAGTATTTT
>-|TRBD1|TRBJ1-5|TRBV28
CASSLTGTANQPQHF
TGTGCCAGCAGTTTAACCGGGACAGCCAATCAGCCCCAGCATTTT
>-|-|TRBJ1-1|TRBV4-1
CASSLAIQGNTEAFF
TGCGCCAGCAGCCTAGCCATACAGGGGAACACTGAAGCTTTCTTT
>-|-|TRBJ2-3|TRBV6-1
CASSEREFDTQYF
TGTGCCAGCAGTGAAAGGGAGTTTGATACGCAGTATTTT
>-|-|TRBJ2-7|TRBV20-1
CSARDQDEQYF
TGCAGTGCTAGAGATCAGGACGAGCAGTACTTC
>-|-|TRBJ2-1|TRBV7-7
CASSPWDPVNEQFF
TGTGCTAGCAGCCCATGGGACCCTGTAAATGAGCAGTTCTTC
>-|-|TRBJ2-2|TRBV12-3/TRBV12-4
CASSYRVNTGELFF
TGTGCCAGCAGTTACAGGGTTAACACCGGGGAGCTGTTTTTT
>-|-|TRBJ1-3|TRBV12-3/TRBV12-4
CASSDAPGYTIYF
TGTGCCAGCAGTGACGCCCCTGGGTACACCATATATTTT
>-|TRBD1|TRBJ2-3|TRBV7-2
CASSLAGQGRTDTQYF
TGTGCCAGCAGCTTAGCGGGACAGGGGAGGACAGATACGCAGTATTTT
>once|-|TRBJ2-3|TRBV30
CAWSAGRGSDTQYF
TGTGCCTGGTCAGCCGGGAGAGGATCAGATACGCAGTATTTT
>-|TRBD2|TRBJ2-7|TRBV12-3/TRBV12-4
CASSDSGVAYEQYF
TGTGCCAGCAGTGACAGCGGGGTTGCCTACGAGCAGTACTTC
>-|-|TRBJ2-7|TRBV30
CAWSVLSTIGGYEQYF
TGTGCCTGGAGTGTACTGTCGACAATTGGTGGCTACGAGCAGTACTTC
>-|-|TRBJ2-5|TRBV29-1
CSVVFPYAEQETQYF
TGCAGCGTTGTCTTTCCCTACGCGGAGCAAGAGACCCAGTACTTC
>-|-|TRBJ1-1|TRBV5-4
CASSLGEANTEAFF
TGTGCCAGCAGCTTGGGTGAGGCGAACACTGAAGCTTTCTTT
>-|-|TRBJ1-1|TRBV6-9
CASRALRGPDAFF
TGTGCCAGCAGGGCCCTGCGGGGACCCGACGCTTTCTTT
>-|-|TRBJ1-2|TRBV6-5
CASREPGGNYGYTF
TGTGCCAGCAGGGAGCCGGGAGGTAACTATGGCTACACCTTC
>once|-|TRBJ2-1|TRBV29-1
CSVEDRSEQFF
TGCAGCGTTGAAGATCGGAGTGAGCAGTTCTTC
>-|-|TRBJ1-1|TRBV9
CASSQTTANTEAFF
TGTGCCAGCAGTCAGACGACAGCGAACACTGAAGCTTTCTTT
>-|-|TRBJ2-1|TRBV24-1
CATSDLDTAEQFF
TGTGCCACCAGTGACCTGGACACTGCTGAGCAGTTCTTC
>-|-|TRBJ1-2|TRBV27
CASSSKARPYGYTF
TGTGCCAGCAGTTCGAAAGCTCGGCCCTATGGCTACACCTTC
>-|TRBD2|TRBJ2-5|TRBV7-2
CASTPTSGRAETQYF
TGTGCCAGCACCCCGACTAGCGGGAGGGCGGAGACCCAGTACTTC
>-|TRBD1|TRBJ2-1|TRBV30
CAWSVGTGPPEQFF
TGTGCCTGGAGTGTCGGGACAGGGCCCCCTGAGCAGTTCTTC
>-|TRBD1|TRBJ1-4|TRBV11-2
CASSTPGQGTTNEKLFF
TGTGCCAGCAGCACCCCGGGACAGGGGACAACTAATGAAAAACTGTTTTTT
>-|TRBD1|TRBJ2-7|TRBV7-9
CASSGGQGASYEQYF
TGTGCCAGCAGTGGGGGACAGGGGGCGTCTTACGAGCAGTACTTC
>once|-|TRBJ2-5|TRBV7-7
CASSLVGPEETQYF
TGTGCTAGCAGCTTAGTGGGGCCAGAAGAGACCCAGTACTTC
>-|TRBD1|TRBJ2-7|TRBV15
CATSRRQGPREQYF
TGTGCCACCAGTAGAAGACAGGGACCGCGGGAGCAGTACTTC
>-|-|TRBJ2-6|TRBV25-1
CASRGVISGANVLTF
TGTGCCAGCAGGGGGGTGATCTCTGGGGCCAACGTCCTGACTTTC
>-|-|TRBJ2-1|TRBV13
CASSLAVQGRHNEQFF
TGTGCCAGCAGCTTAGCGGTGCAGGGGCGCCACAATGAGCAGTTCTTC
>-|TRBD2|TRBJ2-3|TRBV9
CASSASGRSTDTQYF
TGTGCCAGCAGCGCTAGCGGCCGTAGCACAGATACGCAGTATTTT
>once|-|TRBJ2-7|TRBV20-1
CSARDSAGPTYEQYF
TGCAGTGCTAGAGATTCGGCAGGGCCTACCTACGAGCAGTACTTC
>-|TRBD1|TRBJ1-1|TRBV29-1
CSAGDREGTEAFF
TGCAGCGCCGGGGACAGGGAAGGCACTGAAGCTTTCTTT
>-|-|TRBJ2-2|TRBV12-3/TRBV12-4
CASSFVGAPGELFF
TGTGCCAGCAGTTTCGTGGGAGCGCCCGGGGAGCTGTTTTTT
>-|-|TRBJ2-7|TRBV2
CASTSDYEQYF
TGTGCCAGCACAAGCGACTACGAGCAGTACTTC
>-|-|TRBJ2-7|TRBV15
CATSRDGPGAGNEQYF
TGTGCCACCAGCAGAGATGGACCGGGGGCAGGGAACGAGCAGTACTTC
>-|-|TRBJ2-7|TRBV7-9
CASSLDRVADEQYF
TGTGCCAGCAGCTTAGACAGGGTGGCCGACGAGCAGTACTTC